The TCR beta chain under discussion was sequenced for a study of T cells after yellow fever vaccination. TCRdb itself ran the 5' RACE reads through MiXCR, one entry per CDR3 protein. The data contain approximately 260,000 distinct CDR3 sequences, over 10% of them singletons. Germline CDR1 is SGHRS and CDR2 is YFSETQ. The V segment lost 0 bases and the J segment 4 bases; nucleotides outside the gene matches: 5. This CDR3 contains 15 residues. The receptor was isolated from a man aged 30 to 39 who received the YFV17D yellow fever vaccine. The sample here was CD4+ T cells sorted from PBMCs, taken 45 days after the yellow fever booster vaccination. The V and J genes are TRBV5-1 and TRBJ2-7; TRBD2 aligns across 9 bases. In DNA form, the CDR3 reads TGCGCCAGCAGCTTGGTGGTAGCGGGAGATTACGAGCAGTACTTC. Amino acids: CASSLVVAGDYEQYF.